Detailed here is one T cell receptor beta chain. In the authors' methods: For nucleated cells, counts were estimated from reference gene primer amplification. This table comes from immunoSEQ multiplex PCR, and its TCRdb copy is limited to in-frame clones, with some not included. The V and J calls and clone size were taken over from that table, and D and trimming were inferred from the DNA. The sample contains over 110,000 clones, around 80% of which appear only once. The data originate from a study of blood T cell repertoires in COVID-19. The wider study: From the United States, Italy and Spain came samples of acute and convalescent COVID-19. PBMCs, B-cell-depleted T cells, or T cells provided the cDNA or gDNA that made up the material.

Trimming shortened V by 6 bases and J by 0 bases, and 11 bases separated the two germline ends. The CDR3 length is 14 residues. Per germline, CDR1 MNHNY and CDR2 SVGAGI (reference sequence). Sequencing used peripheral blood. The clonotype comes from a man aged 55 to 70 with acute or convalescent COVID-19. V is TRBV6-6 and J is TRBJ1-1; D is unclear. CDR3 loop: CASRKSFMNTEAFF. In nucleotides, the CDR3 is TGTGCCAGCAGGAAGAGCTTCATGAACACTGAAGCTTTCTTT.